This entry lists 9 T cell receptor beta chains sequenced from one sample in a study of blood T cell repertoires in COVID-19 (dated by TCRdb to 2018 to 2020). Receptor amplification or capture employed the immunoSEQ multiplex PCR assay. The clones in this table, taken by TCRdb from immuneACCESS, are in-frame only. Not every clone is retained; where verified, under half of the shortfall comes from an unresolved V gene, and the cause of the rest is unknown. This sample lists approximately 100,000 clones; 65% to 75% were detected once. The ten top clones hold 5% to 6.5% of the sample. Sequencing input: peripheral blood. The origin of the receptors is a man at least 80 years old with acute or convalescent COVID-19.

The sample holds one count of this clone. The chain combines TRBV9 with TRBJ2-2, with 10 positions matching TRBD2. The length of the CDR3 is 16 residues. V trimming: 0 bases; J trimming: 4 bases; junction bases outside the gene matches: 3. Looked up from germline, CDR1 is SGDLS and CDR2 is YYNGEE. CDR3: CASSVAGLAVTGELFF. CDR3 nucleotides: TGTGCCAGCAGCGTAGCAGGACTAGCGGTCACCGGGGAGCTGTTTTTT. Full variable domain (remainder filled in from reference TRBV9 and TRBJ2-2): DSGVTQTPKHLITATGQRVTLRCSPRSGDLSVYWYQQSLDQGLQFLIQYYNGEERAKGNILERFSAQQFPDLHSELNLSSLELGDSALYFCASSVAGLAVTGELFFGEGSRLTVL.

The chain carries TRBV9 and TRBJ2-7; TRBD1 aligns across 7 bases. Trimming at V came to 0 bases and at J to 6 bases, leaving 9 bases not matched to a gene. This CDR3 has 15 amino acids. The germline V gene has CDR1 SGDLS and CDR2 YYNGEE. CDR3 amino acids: CASSVGGDYRGEQYF. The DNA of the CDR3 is TGTGCCAGCAGCGTAGGGGGAGACTACAGGGGCGAGCAGTACTTC.

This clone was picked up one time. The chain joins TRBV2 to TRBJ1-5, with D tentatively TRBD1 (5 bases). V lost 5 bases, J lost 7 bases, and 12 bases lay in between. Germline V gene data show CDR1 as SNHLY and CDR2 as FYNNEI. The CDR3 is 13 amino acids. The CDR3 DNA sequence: TGTGCCAGCAGTAACCAACAGGTACAGCCCCAGCATTTT. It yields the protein CASSNQQVQPQHF.

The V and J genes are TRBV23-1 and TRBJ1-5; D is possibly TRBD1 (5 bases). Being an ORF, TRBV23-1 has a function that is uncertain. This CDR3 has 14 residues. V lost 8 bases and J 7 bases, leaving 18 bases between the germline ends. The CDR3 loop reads CASPGGAGPQPQHF. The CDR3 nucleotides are TGCGCCAGCCCCGGGGGAGCAGGGCCGCAGCCCCAGCATTTT.

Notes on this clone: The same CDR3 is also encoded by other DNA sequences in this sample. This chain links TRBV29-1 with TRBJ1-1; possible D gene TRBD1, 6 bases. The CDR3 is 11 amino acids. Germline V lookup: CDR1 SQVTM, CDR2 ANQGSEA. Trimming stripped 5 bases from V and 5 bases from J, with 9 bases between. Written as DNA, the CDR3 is TGCAGCGTTAAAAGGGGGACTGAAGCTTTCTTT. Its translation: CSVKRGTEAFF.

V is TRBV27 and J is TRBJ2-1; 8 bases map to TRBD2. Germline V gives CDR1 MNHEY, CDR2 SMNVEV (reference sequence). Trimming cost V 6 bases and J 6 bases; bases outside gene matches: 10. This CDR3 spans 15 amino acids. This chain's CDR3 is CASRLISGIVNEQFF. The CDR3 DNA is TGTGCCAGCAGGCTGATTAGCGGGATCGTCAATGAGCAGTTCTTC.

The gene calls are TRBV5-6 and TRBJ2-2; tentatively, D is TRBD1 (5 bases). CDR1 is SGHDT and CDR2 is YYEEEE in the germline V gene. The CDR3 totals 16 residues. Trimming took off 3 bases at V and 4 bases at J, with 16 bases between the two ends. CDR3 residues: CASSWVGEKGTGELFF. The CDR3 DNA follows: TGTGCCAGCAGCTGGGTAGGGGAAAAGGGCACCGGGGAGCTGTTTTTT.

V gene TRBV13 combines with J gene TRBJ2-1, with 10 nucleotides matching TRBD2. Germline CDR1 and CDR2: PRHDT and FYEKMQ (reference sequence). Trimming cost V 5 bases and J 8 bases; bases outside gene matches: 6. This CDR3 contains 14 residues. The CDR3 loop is CASSGGTSDHEQFF. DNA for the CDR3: TGTGCCAGCAGCGGCGGGACTAGCGACCATGAGCAGTTCTTC.

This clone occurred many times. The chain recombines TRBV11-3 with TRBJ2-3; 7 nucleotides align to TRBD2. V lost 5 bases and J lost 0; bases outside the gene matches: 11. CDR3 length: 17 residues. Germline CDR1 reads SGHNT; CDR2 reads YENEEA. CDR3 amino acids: CASSAGRASGSTDTQYF. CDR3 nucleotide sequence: TGTGCCAGCAGCGCGGGGAGGGCGAGCGGTAGCACAGATACGCAGTATTTT.